Each of the 14 T cell receptor beta chains below was sequenced from the same sample in a study of blood T cell repertoires in COVID-19. The method was immunoSEQ multiplex PCR; TCRdb's version includes in-frame clones alone and lacks a portion of them. The sample has about 140,000 clones; 80% to 90% are singletons. Sequencing was performed on peripheral blood. The source of these receptors is a man aged 55 to 69 with active or convalescent COVID-19.

This rearrangement joins TRBV5-6 to TRBJ1-2, with D perhaps matching TRBD1 (5 bases). The germline V gene encodes CDR1 SGHDT and CDR2 YYEEEE. The V end was cut by 4 bases, the J end by 4 bases, with 11 bases between. There are 13 residues in the CDR3. CDR3: CASSRRGTYGYTF. The CDR3 DNA is TGTGCCAGCAGCCGGCGGGGGACCTATGGCTACACCTTC.

The genes are TRBV19 and TRBJ2-1; a possible D gene is TRBD2 (5 bases). This CDR3 spans 15 amino acids. Trimming removed 6 bases at V and 1 base at J, with 13 bases between. The germline V gene encodes CDR1 LNHDA and CDR2 SQIVND (reference sequence). The CDR3 here is CASSRGWGSYNEQFF. The CDR3 DNA sequence: TGTGCCAGTAGCCGCGGGTGGGGATCCTACAATGAGCAGTTCTTC.

CDR3 sequence: CASSPRTGGYEQYF. The DNA of the CDR3 is TGTGCCAGCAGTCCCAGAACAGGGGGCTACGAGCAGTACTTC. The chain couples TRBV27 to TRBJ2-7; 8 positions match TRBD1. Germline lookup yields CDR1 MNHEY and CDR2 SMNVEV (reference sequence). The length of the CDR3 is 14 residues. The J segment lost 3 bases and the V segment lost 5 bases, leaving 6 bases of the junction unmatched.

This clone ranks as large. The chain uses TRBV19 and TRBJ2-7, with a weak D call TRBD1 (6 bases). V lost 6 bases and J 3 bases, leaving 18 bases between the germline ends. The germline gives CDR1 LNHDA, CDR2 SQIVND (reference sequence). This CDR3 is 15 amino acids long. The CDR3: CASSSGTSSIYEQYF. The CDR3, as DNA: TGTGCCAGTAGCTCGGGGACATCCTCCATCTACGAGCAGTACTTC.

This clone was observed a single time. The V gene is TRBV3-1 (or the pseudogene TRBV3-2), the J gene TRBJ1-1, with 7 bases fitting TRBD1. The germline CDR1 and CDR2 sequences are LGHDT and YNNKEL (reference sequence). V trimming: 4 bases; J trimming: 2 bases; junction bases outside the gene matches: 7. The CDR3 is 15 amino acids. CDR3: CASSPSDRPNTEAFF. CDR3 bases: TGTGCCAGCAGCCCGTCGGACAGGCCCAACACTGAAGCTTTCTTT.

V is TRBV4-1 and J is TRBJ1-4; D not certain. Germline lookup yields CDR1 MGHRA and CDR2 YSYEKL. Between the trimmed V and J ends, which lost 4 bases and 3 bases, there was a span of 12 bases. CDR3 size: 15 residues. CDR3 nucleotides: TGCGCCAGCAGCCTCCAGCGAAGAGCTAATGAAAAACTGTTTTTT. As protein: CASSLQRRANEKLFF.

J is TRBJ1-1 and V is TRBV28; no clear D. The CDR3 has 10 amino acids. Germline V gives CDR1 MDHEN, CDR2 SYDVKM. V was cut by 9 bases and J by 5 bases, with 7 bases left in between. CDR3 sequence (DNA): TGTGCCAGTCGCGGGACTGAAGCTTTCTTT. Amino acids: CASRGTEAFF.

The V and J genes are TRBV24-1 and TRBJ2-5; 7 bases are a match to TRBD1. V was clipped by 4 bases and J by 2 bases; unmatched bases: 3. Germline V gene lookup returns CDR1 KGHDR and CDR2 SFDVKD. The CDR3 is 14 residues long. CDR3 protein: CATSDRDSQETQYF. The CDR3 nucleotides read TGTGCCACCAGTGACCGGGACAGTCAAGAGACCCAGTACTTC.

DNA of the CDR3: TGTGCCACCAGTGACCCGGGTCCAGATACGCAGTATTTT. Its translation: CATSDPGPDTQYF. J is TRBJ2-3 and V is TRBV24-1, with D unresolved. From germline, CDR1 is KGHDR and CDR2 SFDVKD. V lost 4 bases and J lost 4, with 8 bases in between. The CDR3 consists of 13 residues.

This chain uses TRBV7-9 with TRBJ2-7, with 14 bases fitting TRBD2. Germline V gene lookup returns CDR1 SEHNR and CDR2 FQNEAQ (reference sequence). The CDR3 sequence is 18 residues long. V dropped 5 bases and J dropped 0; count of bases not matched to a gene: 9. The chain's CDR3 is CASSPELGLAGVSYEQYF. The CDR3 DNA is TGTGCCAGCAGCCCCGAATTGGGACTAGCGGGAGTCTCCTACGAGCAGTACTTC.

This chain connects TRBV11-2 to TRBJ2-1; TRBD2 matches 14 bases. This CDR3 has 18 residues. CDR1 is SGHAT, CDR2 FQNNGV, per germline. V was clipped by 5 bases and J by 8 bases; unmatched bases: 14. The DNA of the CDR3 is TGTGCCAGCAGCGCACCCAGACAGCAGACTAGCGGGAGGGATGAGCAGTTCTTC. Protein sequence: CASSAPRQQTSGRDEQFF.

The V call is TRBV5-8, the J call TRBJ2-5, with D possibly TRBD1 on 7 matching bases. The germline V gene has CDR1 SGHTS and CDR2 YDEGEE. V lost 0 bases and J lost 1, with 16 bases in between. This CDR3 is 17 amino acids long. CDR3 sequence reads: CASSLAVAGGLQETQYF. CDR3 bases: TGTGCCAGCAGCTTGGCCGTGGCAGGGGGACTCCAAGAGACCCAGTACTTC.

The chain employs TRBV29-1 and TRBJ2-7; D is possibly TRBD2 (5 bases). Germline V gives CDR1 SQVTM, CDR2 ANQGSEA. Trimming stripped 3 bases from V and 5 bases from J, with 11 bases between. This CDR3 is built from 12 residues. For the CDR3, the DNA is TGCAGCGTTGACGGGGTTTCCCACGAGCAGTACTTC. This sequence encodes CSVDGVSHEQYF.

The V gene is TRBV27, the J gene TRBJ1-2; TRBD1 matches at 7 bases. Germline CDR1 reads MNHEY; CDR2 reads SMNVEV (reference sequence). The CDR3 totals 16 residues. V shed 5 bases, J shed 1 base, and the junction held 10 bases outside the gene matches. The CDR3 nucleotides read TGTGCCAGCAGTGGCCGGTGGACAGGACTTAACTATGGCTACACCTTC. Its protein product is CASSGRWTGLNYGYTF.